The source of this T cell receptor (beta chain) is a study of blood T cells in healthy people across ages. Whole-study results and caveats: Diversity was higher, and naive CD4+ cells more numerous, in long-lived donors than in aged donors. Estimates of diversity drawn from one million T cells were considered underestimates.

Every donor gave about 9 milliliters of peripheral blood. This clonotype has a count of ten or more. What it recognizes is unknown. Trimming removed 4 bases at V and 1 base at J, with 8 bases between. Germline-derived CDR1 and CDR2 are SGHAT and FQNNGV. This CDR3 is 15 amino acids long. PCR was performed a second time for roughly 7 to 12 cycles using a sample-barcoded 5' primer and a J-beta primer mix. Tagging of each cDNA molecule was performed by a template-switch adaptor with 12 random nucleotides. TCRdb re-derived calls from the 5' RACE reads in MiXCR, one entry per CDR3 protein. Among 700,000 or so distinct CDR3 sequences listed, over 20% were seen once.

Material: blood. This receptor was taken from a man aged 70 or older in good health. The chain couples TRBV11-2 to TRBJ1-6; D call uncertain. The CDR3 sequence: CASSSTGSYNSPLHF. CDR3 nucleotides: TGTGCCAGCAGCTCGACCGGGTCCTATAATTCACCCCTCCACTTT.